This record concerns one T cell receptor beta chain sequence. The same CDR3 also results from other DNA sequences found in this sample. In the original processing: Nucleated cell number was recorded as an estimate derived from reference gene primer amplification. Assay used: immunoSEQ multiplex PCR; TCRdb lists only in-frame clones, some missing. That table supplies the V and J calls and clone size; D and trimming were determined from the DNA. There are approximately 170,000 clones in the sample; around 82% occur only once, and roughly 9.6% lies in the top ten. These data come from a study of blood T cell repertoires in COVID-19. Whole-study context: Some COVID-19 samples were acute and others convalescent; all came from the United States, Italy and Spain.

The J segment lost 3 bases and the V segment lost 9 bases, leaving 8 bases of the junction unmatched. CDR3 size: 13 residues. Per germline, CDR1 LNHDA and CDR2 SQIVND (reference sequence). The TCR was taken from a man between 60 and 75 years old with active or convalescent COVID-19. This chain joins TRBV19 and TRBJ2-7; 7 bases map to TRBD1. Sequencing was performed on peripheral blood. CDR3 nucleotide sequence: TGTGCCAGCAGCACAGGGGTCAGCTACGAGCAGTACTTC. It encodes CASSTGVSYEQYF.